Following are 17 T cell receptor beta chains from one sample sequenced in a study of OX40 agonist ivuxolimab in advanced cancers. The protocol was immunoSEQ multiplex PCR, while the TCRdb copy is restricted to in-frame clones and leaves out a portion. This sample yields 85,000 or so clones, of which 80% to 90% are seen a single time; less than 2% belongs to the top ten. This specimen was CD4+ or CD8+ T cells sorted from blood, taken in a trial of the OX40 agonist ivuxolimab. The source of these receptors is an adult with an advanced solid tumor such as melanoma, head and neck, liver or kidney cancer.

The rearrangement uses TRBV29-1 and TRBJ2-3; the D call may be TRBD1 or TRBD2 (6 bases each). The CDR3 is 18 residues long. Germline V CDR1 and CDR2: SQVTM, ANQGSEA. V lost 1 base, J lost 2 bases, and 22 bases lay in between. The DNA for the CDR3 is TGCAGCGTTGAAGGGGGGGCGGTTGCTCAAATATTCACAGATACGCAGTATTTT. Protein: CSVEGGAVAQIFTDTQYF.

This clone was seen only a few times. The chain recombines TRBV7-3 with TRBJ2-3; D call uncertain. V was trimmed by 1 base and J by 5 bases, leaving 4 bases between them. The germline V gene encodes CDR1 SGHTA and CDR2 FQGTGA. This CDR3 is 12 amino acids long. The CDR3 nucleotides are TGTGCCAGCAGCTTAAGTGAAGATACGCAGTATTTT. The encoded protein is CASSLSEDTQYF.

Written as DNA, the CDR3 is TGCGCCAGCAGGGTGGGTGCGGGCAGTTACGAGCAGTACTTC. It specifies CASRVGAGSYEQYF. The chain carries TRBV5-1 and TRBJ2-7; a possible D gene is TRBD2 (5 bases). The CDR3 spans 14 residues. The V and J ends lost 5 bases and 4 bases respectively, with 16 bases between them. From germline, CDR1 is SGHRS and CDR2 YFSETQ. The full variable domain, in which reference TRBV5-1 and TRBJ2-7 provide the parts outside the CDR3, is KAGVTQTPRYLIKTRGQQVTLSCSPISGHRSVSWYQQTPGQGLQFLFEYFSETQRNKGNFPGRFSGRQFSNSRSEMNVSTLELGDSALYLCASRVGAGSYEQYFGPGTRLTVT.

The chain carries TRBV6-1 and TRBJ2-7; D may be TRBD1 or TRBD2 (5 bases each). V was clipped by 8 bases and J by 0 bases, with 8 bases between them. The length of the CDR3 is 12 residues. Germline V gene lookup returns CDR1 MNHNS and CDR2 SASEGT. The CDR3 loop is CASGTPSYEQYF. In nucleotides, the CDR3 is TGTGCCAGCGGGACGCCCTCCTACGAGCAGTACTTC.

In DNA form, the CDR3 reads TGTGCCAGCAGCTTGCTCCGGGACCCCTTCTACGAGCAGTACTTC. Protein sequence: CASSLLRDPFYEQYF. The chain joins TRBV7-2 to TRBJ2-7; the D call may be TRBD1 or TRBD2 (5 bases each). Looked up from germline, CDR1 is SGHTA and CDR2 is FQGNSA. The germline V and J ends were trimmed by 3 bases and 3 bases, with 15 bases remaining between them. CDR3 length equals 15 residues.

This sequence joins TRBV2 and TRBJ1-1, with D perhaps matching TRBD1 (6 bases). Trimming shortened V by 8 bases and J by 1 base, and 8 bases separated the two germline ends. Per the germline V gene, CDR1 is SNHLY and CDR2 is FYNNEI. The CDR3 totals 12 residues. CDR3: CASPDRNTEAFF. For the CDR3, the DNA is TGTGCCAGCCCGGACAGGAACACTGAAGCTTTCTTT.

This clone was counted a few times. The V gene is TRBV6-1, the J gene TRBJ1-2, with D unclear. The germline CDR1 and CDR2 sequences are MNHNS and SASEGT. The CDR3 covers 16 residues. Trimming left V 1 base short and J 0 bases short, with 12 bases between. CDR3 bases: TGTGCCAGCAGTGAAGAGGTTGGGCTATCTAACTATGGCTACACCTTC. Its protein product is CASSEEVGLSNYGYTF.

The rearrangement uses TRBV19 and TRBJ2-7; tentatively, D is TRBD2 (5 bases). Trimming removed 3 bases from V and 0 bases from J, with 9 bases in between. The CDR3 length is 14 residues. The germline gives CDR1 LNHDA, CDR2 SQIVND (reference sequence). CDR3 nucleotide sequence: TGTGCCAGTAGTATCGGACTTGGCTCCTACGAGCAGTACTTC. It yields the protein CASSIGLGSYEQYF. Filled out from reference TRBV19 and TRBJ2-7, the complete variable domain reads DGGITQSPKYLFRKEGQNVTLSCEQNLNHDAMYWYRQDPGQGLRLIYYSQIVNDFQKGDIAEGYSVSREKKESFPLTVTSAQKNPTAFYLCASSIGLGSYEQYFGPGTRLTVT.

The V gene is TRBV10-3, the J gene TRBJ2-5, with 9 bases identical to TRBD1. Gene TRBJ2-7 matches the end of the DNA better, so the J call may be wrong. This CDR3 is built from 15 residues. CDR1 and CDR2 (germline): ENHRY, SYGVKD. The CDR3 DNA reads TGTGCCATCAGCACCTTGGACAGGGGAAACTACGAGCAGTACTTC. It translates to CAISTLDRGNYEQYF.

The V and J genes are TRBV29-1 and TRBJ2-2, with D perhaps given as TRBD1 or TRBD2 (6 bases each). Germline V gene lookup returns CDR1 SQVTM and CDR2 ANQGSEA. V was shortened by 4 bases and J by 6 bases, with 12 bases between the two germline ends. There are 13 residues in the CDR3. This chain's CDR3 is CSVVRGAAGELFF. Here the CDR3 DNA reads TGCAGCGTTGTTAGGGGGGCCGCCGGGGAGCTGTTTTTT.

The chain has TRBV7-8 and TRBJ2-2; D is unresolved. V shed 1 base and J shed 4 bases, with 13 bases lying between them. Germline V gene sequence: CDR1 SGHVS, CDR2 FQNEAQ. There are 16 residues in the CDR3. CDR3 nucleotide sequence: TGTGCCAGCAGCTTAGTGTTGAGTTCGGGCACCGGGGAGCTGTTTTTT. Amino acids: CASSLVLSSGTGELFF.

This sequence joins TRBV4-2 and TRBJ1-3; TRBD1 aligns across 7 bases. J lost 2 bases, V lost 1 base, and 5 bases had no gene match. CDR1 and CDR2 from the germline V gene are LGHNA and YNFKEQ. The CDR3 has 16 amino acids. Here the CDR3 reads CASSQGTTGTGNTIYF. CDR3 nucleotides: TGTGCCAGCAGCCAAGGGACGACAGGGACTGGAAACACCATATATTTT.

The genes are TRBV5-1 and TRBJ2-3, with 11 bases identical to TRBD2. The CDR3 has 18 amino acids. CDR1 SGHRS and CDR2 YFSETQ come from the germline V gene. V shed 0 bases and J 4 bases; nucleotides not matched to a gene: 10. CDR3 coding DNA: TGCGCCAGCAGCTTGGTCACTAGCGGGGGATCCTCCGCAGATACGCAGTATTTT. It is translated as CASSLVTSGGSSADTQYF.

V gene TRBV6-1 combines with J gene TRBJ1-3; no firm D call. Trimming cost V 7 bases and J 0 bases, with 7 bases left between them. The germline V gene has CDR1 MNHNS and CDR2 SASEGT. The CDR3 runs 13 residues. CDR3 loop: CASIVGSGNTIYF. In DNA, the CDR3 is TGTGCCAGCATAGTAGGCTCTGGAAACACCATATATTTT.

The chain employs TRBV11-3 and TRBJ2-3; the match to TRBD2 covers 8 bases. The germline CDR1 and CDR2 sequences are SGHNT and YENEEA. V shed 5 bases and J 2 bases; nucleotides not matched to a gene: 12. The CDR3 runs 17 residues. The CDR3 sequence is CASSRTLERGITDTQYF. DNA for the CDR3: TGTGCCAGCAGCCGAACACTAGAGCGGGGGATCACAGATACGCAGTATTTT.

This chain joins TRBV6-4 and TRBJ2-5, with D possibly being TRBD1 (6 bases). Trimming pared 2 bases from V and 5 bases from J, leaving 9 bases between. CDR1 is MRHNA and CDR2 is SNTAGT in the germline V gene. There are 13 residues in the CDR3. The DNA of the CDR3 is TGTGCCAGCAGTGACCCAGGGGCCGAGACCCAGTACTTC. Translation: CASSDPGAETQYF.

This chain uses TRBV7-3 with TRBJ1-2; D gene ambiguous. CDR1 is SGHTA, CDR2 FQGTGA, per germline. V gave up 2 bases and J gave up 4 bases, with 8 bases separating them. This CDR3 region has 13 residues. In nucleotides, the CDR3 is TGTGCCAGCAGCTTACAAGGGAGCTATGGCTACACCTTC. Its protein is CASSLQGSYGYTF.